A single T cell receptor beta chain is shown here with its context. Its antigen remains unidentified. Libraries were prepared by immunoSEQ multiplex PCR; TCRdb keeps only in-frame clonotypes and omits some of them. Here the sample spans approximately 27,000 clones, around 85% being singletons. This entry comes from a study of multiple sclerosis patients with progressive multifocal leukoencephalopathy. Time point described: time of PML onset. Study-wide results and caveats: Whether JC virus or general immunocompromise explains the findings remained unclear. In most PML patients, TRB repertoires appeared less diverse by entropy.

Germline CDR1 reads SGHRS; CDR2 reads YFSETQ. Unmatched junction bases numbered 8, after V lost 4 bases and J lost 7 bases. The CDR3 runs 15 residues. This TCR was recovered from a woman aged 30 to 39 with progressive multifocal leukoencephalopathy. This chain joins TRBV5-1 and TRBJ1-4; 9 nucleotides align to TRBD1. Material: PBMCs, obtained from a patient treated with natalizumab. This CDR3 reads CASSQGDRAGEKLFF. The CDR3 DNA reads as TGCGCCAGCAGCCAAGGGGACAGGGCGGGTGAAAAACTGTTTTTT.